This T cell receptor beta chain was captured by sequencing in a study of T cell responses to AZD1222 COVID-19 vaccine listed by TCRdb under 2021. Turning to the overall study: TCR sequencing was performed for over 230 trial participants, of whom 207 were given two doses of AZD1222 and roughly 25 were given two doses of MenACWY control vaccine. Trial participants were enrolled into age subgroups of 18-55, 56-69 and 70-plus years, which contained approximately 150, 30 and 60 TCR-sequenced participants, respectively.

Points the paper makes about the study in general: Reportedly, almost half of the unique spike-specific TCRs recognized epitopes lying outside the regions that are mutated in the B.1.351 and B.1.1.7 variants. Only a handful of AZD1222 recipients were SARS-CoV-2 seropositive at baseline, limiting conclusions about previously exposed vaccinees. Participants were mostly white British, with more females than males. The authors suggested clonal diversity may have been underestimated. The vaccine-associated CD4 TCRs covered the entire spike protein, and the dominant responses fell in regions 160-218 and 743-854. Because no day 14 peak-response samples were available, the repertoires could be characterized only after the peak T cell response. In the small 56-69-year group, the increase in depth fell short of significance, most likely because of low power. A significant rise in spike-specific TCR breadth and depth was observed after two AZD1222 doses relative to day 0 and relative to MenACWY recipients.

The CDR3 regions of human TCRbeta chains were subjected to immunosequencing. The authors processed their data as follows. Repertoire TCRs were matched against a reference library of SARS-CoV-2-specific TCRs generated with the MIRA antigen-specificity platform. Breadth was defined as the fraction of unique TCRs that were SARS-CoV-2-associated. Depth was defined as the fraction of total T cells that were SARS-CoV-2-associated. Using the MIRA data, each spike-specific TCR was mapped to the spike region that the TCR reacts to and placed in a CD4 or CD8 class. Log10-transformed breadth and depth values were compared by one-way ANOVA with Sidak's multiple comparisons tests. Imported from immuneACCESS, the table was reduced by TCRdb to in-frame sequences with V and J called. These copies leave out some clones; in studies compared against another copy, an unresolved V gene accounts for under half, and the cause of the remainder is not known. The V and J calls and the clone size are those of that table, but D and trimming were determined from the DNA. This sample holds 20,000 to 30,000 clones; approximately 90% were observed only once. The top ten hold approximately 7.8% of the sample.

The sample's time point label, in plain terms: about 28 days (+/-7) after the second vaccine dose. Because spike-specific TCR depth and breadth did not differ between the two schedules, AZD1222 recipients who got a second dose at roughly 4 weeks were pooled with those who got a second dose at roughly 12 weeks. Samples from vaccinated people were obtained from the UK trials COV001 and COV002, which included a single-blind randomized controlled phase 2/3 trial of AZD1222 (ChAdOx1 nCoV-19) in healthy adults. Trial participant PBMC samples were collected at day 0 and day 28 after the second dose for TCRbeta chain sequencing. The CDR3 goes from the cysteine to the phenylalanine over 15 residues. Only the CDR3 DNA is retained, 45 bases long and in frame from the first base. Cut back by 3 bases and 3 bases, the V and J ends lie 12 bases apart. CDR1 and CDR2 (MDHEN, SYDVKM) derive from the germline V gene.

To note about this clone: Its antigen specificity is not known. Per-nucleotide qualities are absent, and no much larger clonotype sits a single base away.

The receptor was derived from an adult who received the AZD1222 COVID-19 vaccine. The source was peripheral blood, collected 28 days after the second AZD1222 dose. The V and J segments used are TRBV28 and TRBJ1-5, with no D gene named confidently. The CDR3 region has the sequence CASSFGGRPNQPQHF. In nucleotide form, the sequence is TGTGCCAGCAGTTTCGGAGGGAGGCCCAATCAGCCCCAGCATTTT.